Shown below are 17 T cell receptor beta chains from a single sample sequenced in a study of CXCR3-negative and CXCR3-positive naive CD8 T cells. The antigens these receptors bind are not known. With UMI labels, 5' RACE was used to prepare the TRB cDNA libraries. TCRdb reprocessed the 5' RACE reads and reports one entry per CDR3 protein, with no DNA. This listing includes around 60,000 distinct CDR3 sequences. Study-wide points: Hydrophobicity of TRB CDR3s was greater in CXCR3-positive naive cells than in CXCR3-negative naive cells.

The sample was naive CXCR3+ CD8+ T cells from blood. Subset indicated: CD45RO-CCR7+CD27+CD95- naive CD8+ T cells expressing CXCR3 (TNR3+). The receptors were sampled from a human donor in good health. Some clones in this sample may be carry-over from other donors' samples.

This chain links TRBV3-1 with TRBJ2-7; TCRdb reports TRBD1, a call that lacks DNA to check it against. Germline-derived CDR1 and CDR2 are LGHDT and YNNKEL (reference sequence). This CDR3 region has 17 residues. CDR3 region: CASSQEIGGSFGHEQYF.

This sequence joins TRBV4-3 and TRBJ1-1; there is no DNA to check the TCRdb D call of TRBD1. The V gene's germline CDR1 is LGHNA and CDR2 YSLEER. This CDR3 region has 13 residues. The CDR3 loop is CASSRTEGTEAFF.

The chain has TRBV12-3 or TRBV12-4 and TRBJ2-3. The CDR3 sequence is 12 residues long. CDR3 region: CASSLVPDTQYF.

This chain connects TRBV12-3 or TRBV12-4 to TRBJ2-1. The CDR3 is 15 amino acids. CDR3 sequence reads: CASSPTGTTFNEQFF.

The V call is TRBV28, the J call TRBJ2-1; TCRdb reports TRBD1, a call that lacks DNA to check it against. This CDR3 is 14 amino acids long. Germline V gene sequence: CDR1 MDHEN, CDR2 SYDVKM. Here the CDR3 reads CASNPRTGNNEQFF.

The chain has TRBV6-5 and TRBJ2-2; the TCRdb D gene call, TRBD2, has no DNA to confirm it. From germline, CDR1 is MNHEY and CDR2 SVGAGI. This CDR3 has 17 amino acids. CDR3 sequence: CASSYSRLAGPGGELFF.

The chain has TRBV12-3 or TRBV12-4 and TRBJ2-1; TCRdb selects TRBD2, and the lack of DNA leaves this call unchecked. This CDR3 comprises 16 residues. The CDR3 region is CASSSEAGGPLNEQFF.

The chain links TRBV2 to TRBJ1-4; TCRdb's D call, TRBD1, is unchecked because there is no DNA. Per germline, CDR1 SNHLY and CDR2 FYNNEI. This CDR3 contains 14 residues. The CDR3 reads CASRRGISGEKLFF.

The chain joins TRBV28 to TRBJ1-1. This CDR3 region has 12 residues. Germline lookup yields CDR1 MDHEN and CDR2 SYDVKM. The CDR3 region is CASSFPFLEAFF. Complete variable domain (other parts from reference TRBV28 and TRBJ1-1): DVKVTQSSRYLVKRTGEKVFLECVQDMDHENMFWYRQDPGLGLRLIYFSYDVKMKEKGDIPEGYSVSREKKERFSLILESASTNQTSMYLCASSFPFLEAFFGQGTRLTVV.

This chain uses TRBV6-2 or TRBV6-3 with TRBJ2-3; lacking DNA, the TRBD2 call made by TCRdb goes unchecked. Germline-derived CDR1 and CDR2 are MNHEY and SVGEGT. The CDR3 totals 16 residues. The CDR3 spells CASSSLAGGPPDTQYF.

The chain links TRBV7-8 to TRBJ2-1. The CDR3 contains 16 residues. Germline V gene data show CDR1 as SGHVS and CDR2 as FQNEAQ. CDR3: CASSSDPTLVANEQFF.

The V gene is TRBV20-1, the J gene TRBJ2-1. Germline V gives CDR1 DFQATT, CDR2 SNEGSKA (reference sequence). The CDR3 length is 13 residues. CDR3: CSARVPVYNEQFF.

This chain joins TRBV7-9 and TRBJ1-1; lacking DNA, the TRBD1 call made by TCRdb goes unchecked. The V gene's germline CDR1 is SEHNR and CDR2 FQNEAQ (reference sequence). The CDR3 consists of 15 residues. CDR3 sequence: CASSAQQGMNTEAFF.

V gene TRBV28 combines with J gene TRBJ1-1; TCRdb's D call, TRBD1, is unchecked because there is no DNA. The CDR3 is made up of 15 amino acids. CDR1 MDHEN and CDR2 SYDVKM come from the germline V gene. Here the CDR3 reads CASRFPTGGGSEAFF.

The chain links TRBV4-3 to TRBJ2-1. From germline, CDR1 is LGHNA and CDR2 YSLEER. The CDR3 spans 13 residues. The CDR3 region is CASSQDSENERFF.

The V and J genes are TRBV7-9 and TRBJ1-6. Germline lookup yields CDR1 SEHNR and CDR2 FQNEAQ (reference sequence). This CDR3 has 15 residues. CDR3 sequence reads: CASSRQGLGDSPLHF.

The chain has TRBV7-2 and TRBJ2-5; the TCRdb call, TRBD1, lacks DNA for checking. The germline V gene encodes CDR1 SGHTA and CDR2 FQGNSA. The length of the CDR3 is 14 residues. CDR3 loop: CASSLTGSVETQYF. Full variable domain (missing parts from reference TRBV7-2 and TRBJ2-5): GAGVSQSPSNKVTEKGKDVELRCDPISGHTALYWYRQSLGQGLEFLIYFQGNSAPDKSGLPSDRFSAERTGGSVSTLTIQRTQQEDSAVYLCASSLTGSVETQYFGPGTRLLVL.